The present T cell receptor (beta chain) was sequenced within a study of beta chain features in type 1 diabetes. This clone occurred a few times. Antigen: not known. TCRB transcripts that were expressed got sequenced, as all of the isolated RNA had been reverse transcribed. Produced via immunoSEQ multiplex PCR; TCRdb's table is partial and in-frame only. The repertoire holds fewer than 650,000 clones, 15% to 18% seen once, with 0.07% to 0.095% in the top ten. V dropped 5 bases and J dropped 2; count of bases not matched to a gene: 5. Germline loops: CDR1 SGHTA, CDR2 FQGTGA. The CDR3 runs to 14 residues. Study results and limitations: Patients with Type 1 diabetes showed moderately but significantly shorter TCRB CDR3s in all four CD4+ subsets. In the patient group, naive, central memory and Treg TCRB repertoires seemed more alike than in the healthy donor group. There was a possibility that cDNA sequencing over-represented cells with high TCR expression.

The chain carries TRBV7-3 and TRBJ1-2; 7 positions match TRBD1. Input material: naive CD4+ T cells from blood. The receptor's source is a man in his late teens or twenties in good health. CDR3 sequence: CASSAGTENYGYTF. The CDR3 nucleotides read TGTGCCAGCAGCGCAGGGACAGAAAACTATGGCTACACCTTC.